This is a list of T cell receptor beta chains from one sample in a study of graft-versus-host responses after intestinal transplantation. For these TCRs, the target antigens are not known. Method: immunoSEQ multiplex PCR; TCRdb's copy keeps in-frame clones and lacks some. Among about 70,000 clones listed, about 94% were seen once. Sequenced here: unstimulated CD8+ T cells sorted from spleen or lymph node cells, sampled before intestinal transplant. These receptors originate from a human donor who received an intestinal transplant. The CDR3 runs from the conserved cysteine through the conserved F or W. D genes are given only for firm matches. Clone size is stated in some rows and not others, as once, few, many or a class when expanded.

cdr3_aa: CASRPLGGHRADQPQHF
cdr3_nt: TGTGCCAGTCGACCATTAGGGGGACACAGGGCCGATCAGCCCCAGCATTTT
clone_size: NA
v_call: TRBV19
d_call: NA
j_call: TRBJ1-5

cdr3_aa: CASSLAWGYGYTF
cdr3_nt: TGCGCCAGCAGCTTGGCATGGGGCTATGGCTACACCTTC
clone_size: NA
v_call: TRBV5-1
d_call: NA
j_call: TRBJ1-2

cdr3_aa: CASSDSATSGNTGELFF
cdr3_nt: TGTGCCAGCAGTGACTCTGCGACTAGCGGGAACACCGGGGAGCTGTTTTTT
clone_size: NA
v_call: TRBV6-4
d_call: TRBD2
j_call: TRBJ2-2

cdr3_aa: CASSLGGGGLLNEQFF
cdr3_nt: TGTGCCAGCAGCCTTGGAGGAGGGGGCCTACTCAATGAGCAGTTCTTC
clone_size: NA
v_call: TRBV5-6
d_call: NA
j_call: TRBJ2-1

cdr3_aa: CASSYSSWSGDEQFF
cdr3_nt: TGTGCCAGCAGTTACTCCAGTTGGTCTGGCGATGAGCAGTTCTTC
clone_size: NA
v_call: TRBV6-5
d_call: NA
j_call: TRBJ2-1

cdr3_aa: CATSSRNQGDQTGELFF
cdr3_nt: TGTGCCACCAGCAGCAGAAACCAGGGGGATCAAACCGGGGAGCTGTTTTTT
clone_size: NA
v_call: TRBV15
d_call: TRBD1
j_call: TRBJ2-2

cdr3_aa: CASSSSTGLTHF
cdr3_nt: NA
clone_size: NA
v_call: TRBV27
d_call: NA
j_call: TRBJ1-5

cdr3_aa: CASSGTSIDEQFF
cdr3_nt: TGTGCCAGCAGCGGGACTAGCATCGATGAGCAGTTCTTC
clone_size: NA
v_call: TRBV6-1
d_call: TRBD2
j_call: TRBJ2-1

cdr3_aa: CAWSTTGYDEQYF
cdr3_nt: TGTGCCTGGAGTACGACAGGGTACGACGAGCAGTACTTC
clone_size: once
v_call: TRBV30
d_call: TRBD1
j_call: TRBJ2-7

cdr3_aa: CASSLFEQGASEQYF
cdr3_nt: TGTGCCAGCAGTTTATTCGAACAGGGGGCGAGCGAGCAGTACTTC
clone_size: once
v_call: TRBV28
d_call: TRBD1
j_call: TRBJ2-7

cdr3_aa: CASSKAVTSSYEQYF
cdr3_nt: TGTGCCAGCTCGAAGGCCGTAACTAGCTCCTACGAGCAGTACTTC
clone_size: NA
v_call: TRBV7-9
d_call: NA
j_call: TRBJ2-7

cdr3_aa: CASSPSGSIMSRQFF
cdr3_nt: TGTGCCAGCAGCCCAAGCGGGAGTATTATGAGTAGGCAGTTCTTC
clone_size: once
v_call: TRBV7-9
d_call: TRBD2
j_call: TRBJ2-1

cdr3_aa: CASGLGLTGTGEGYTF
cdr3_nt: TGTGCTAGTGGTTTGGGTCTTACTGGGACAGGGGAAGGCTACACCTTC
clone_size: NA
v_call: TRBV12-5
d_call: TRBD1
j_call: TRBJ1-2

cdr3_aa: CASSEPGYNQPQHF
cdr3_nt: TGTGCCAGCAGTGAACCAGGGTACAATCAGCCCCAGCATTTT
clone_size: NA
v_call: TRBV6-1
d_call: NA
j_call: TRBJ1-5

cdr3_aa: CASSLDPERATYEQYF
cdr3_nt: TGTGCCAGCAGCTTAGACCCCGAGCGGGCAACCTACGAGCAGTACTTC
clone_size: NA
v_call: TRBV7-6
d_call: NA
j_call: TRBJ2-7

cdr3_aa: CASSLSDYTEAFF
cdr3_nt: TGTGCCAGCAGTTTATCTGACTACACTGAAGCTTTCTTT
clone_size: NA
v_call: TRBV27
d_call: NA
j_call: TRBJ1-1

cdr3_aa: CASSQGPTAYEQYF
cdr3_nt: TGTGCCAGCAGCCAGGGACCTACAGCCTACGAGCAGTACTTC
clone_size: once
v_call: TRBV5-6
d_call: NA
j_call: TRBJ2-7

cdr3_aa: CASSEGAHQPQHF
cdr3_nt: TGTGCCAGCAGTGAGGGGGCGCATCAGCCCCAGCATTTT
clone_size: NA
v_call: TRBV6-1
d_call: NA
j_call: TRBJ1-5

cdr3_aa: CARGRTTQNTEAFF
cdr3_nt: TGTGCCCGGGGAAGGACAACTCAGAACACTGAAGCTTTCTTT
clone_size: NA
v_call: TRBV6-4
d_call: NA
j_call: TRBJ1-1

cdr3_aa: CASSPDGSYEQYF
cdr3_nt: TGTGCCAGCAGTCCCGACGGCTCCTACGAGCAGTACTTC
clone_size: NA
v_call: TRBV6-5
d_call: NA
j_call: TRBJ2-7

cdr3_aa: CASRGGGELFF
cdr3_nt: TGTGCCAGCAGAGGTGGCGGGGAGCTGTTTTTT
clone_size: NA
v_call: TRBV9
d_call: NA
j_call: TRBJ2-2

cdr3_aa: CASSLGLAVTDTQYF
cdr3_nt: TGTGCCAGCAGCTTAGGACTAGCGGTCACAGATACGCAGTATTTT
clone_size: NA
v_call: TRBV7-3
d_call: TRBD2
j_call: TRBJ2-3

cdr3_aa: CASSVGLAGDRETQYF
cdr3_nt: TGCGCCAGCAGCGTGGGACTAGCGGGAGATCGAGAGACCCAGTACTTC
clone_size: NA
v_call: TRBV5-1
d_call: TRBD2
j_call: TRBJ2-5

cdr3_aa: CASSDSAGGHYEQFF
cdr3_nt: TGTGCCAGCAGCGACTCGGCGGGAGGGCACTATGAGCAGTTCTTC
clone_size: NA
v_call: TRBV6-5
d_call: TRBD2
j_call: TRBJ2-1

cdr3_aa: CASSLPIGTAYEQYF
cdr3_nt: TGTGCCAGCAGCTTACCAATCGGGACAGCCTACGAGCAGTACTTC
clone_size: NA
v_call: TRBV7-8
d_call: TRBD1
j_call: TRBJ2-7

cdr3_aa: CASSSYAGLQQFF
cdr3_nt: TGTGCCAGCAGCTCGTATGCAGGGTTGCAGCAGTTCTTC
clone_size: once
v_call: TRBV5-4
d_call: NA
j_call: TRBJ2-1

cdr3_aa: CAWSRLYGTGEETQYF
cdr3_nt: TGTGCCTGGAGCCGACTCTACGGGACAGGGGAAGAGACCCAGTACTTC
clone_size: NA
v_call: TRBV30
d_call: TRBD1
j_call: TRBJ2-5

cdr3_aa: CALGGAGELFF
cdr3_nt: TGTGCCTTGGGCGGGGCCGGGGAGCTGTTTTTT
clone_size: NA
v_call: TRBV30
d_call: NA
j_call: TRBJ2-2

cdr3_aa: CASGGLSLQGTQYF
cdr3_nt: TGTGCCAGCGGGGGACTCTCCCTGCAAGGGACCCAGTACTTC
clone_size: NA
v_call: TRBV27
d_call: NA
j_call: TRBJ2-5

cdr3_aa: CAYNGGRTGELFF
cdr3_nt: TGTGCCTATAACGGAGGACGGACCGGGGAGCTGTTTTTT
clone_size: NA
v_call: TRBV7-9
d_call: NA
j_call: TRBJ2-2

cdr3_aa: CASSPVSSGNTIYF
cdr3_nt: TGTGCCAGCAGTCCAGTAAGCTCTGGAAACACCATATATTTT
clone_size: NA
v_call: TRBV6-1
d_call: NA
j_call: TRBJ1-3

cdr3_aa: CASSPPERGPETQYF
cdr3_nt: TGTGCCAGCAGCCCTCCGGAGAGGGGGCCAGAGACCCAGTACTTC
clone_size: NA
v_call: TRBV5-5
d_call: TRBD1
j_call: TRBJ2-5

cdr3_aa: CASSLAPRDSHNTEAFF
cdr3_nt: TGTGCCAGCAGCTTGGCGCCCCGGGACAGTCATAACACTGAAGCTTTCTTT
clone_size: NA
v_call: TRBV5-8
d_call: TRBD1
j_call: TRBJ1-1

cdr3_aa: CASSSEGSSYEQYF
cdr3_nt: TGCGCCAGCAGCTCTGAGGGGAGTTCCTACGAGCAGTACTTC
clone_size: NA
v_call: TRBV5-1
d_call: NA
j_call: TRBJ2-7

cdr3_aa: CASSRVVSWDEQFF
cdr3_nt: TGCGCCAGCAGCCGAGTGGTATCGTGGGATGAGCAGTTCTTC
clone_size: NA
v_call: TRBV4-1
d_call: NA
j_call: TRBJ2-1

cdr3_aa: CASSDWVSGGYTF
cdr3_nt: TGTGCCAGCAGTGATTGGGTCTCGGGGGGCTACACCTTC
clone_size: NA
v_call: TRBV6-1
d_call: NA
j_call: TRBJ1-2

cdr3_aa: CASGRGGGRLNTEAFF
cdr3_nt: TGTGCCAGCGGACGAGGAGGGGGCAGGTTGAACACTGAAGCTTTCTTT
clone_size: NA
v_call: TRBV6-6
d_call: TRBD1
j_call: TRBJ1-1

cdr3_aa: CASSSGPTDTQYF
cdr3_nt: TGTGCCAGCAGCTCGGGACCCACAGATACGCAGTATTTT
clone_size: NA
v_call: TRBV7-3
d_call: NA
j_call: TRBJ2-3

cdr3_aa: CSAPQTGNFNEQFF
cdr3_nt: TGCAGCGCCCCCCAAACAGGGAATTTCAATGAGCAGTTCTTC
clone_size: NA
v_call: TRBV29-1
d_call: NA
j_call: TRBJ2-1